Listed here are 26 T cell receptor beta chains from one sample, sequenced in a study of blood T cell repertoires in COVID-19. Method: immunoSEQ multiplex PCR; TCRdb's copy keeps in-frame clones and lacks some. The sample lists about 110,000 clones, less than 90% occurring once. Sequencing was performed on peripheral blood. These receptor sequences come from a man aged 45-65 years with acute or convalescent COVID-19.

The chain couples TRBV28 to TRBJ2-7, with 7 nucleotides matching TRBD1. The CDR3 has 15 amino acids. Germline V gene data show CDR1 as MDHEN and CDR2 as SYDVKM. V was clipped by 6 bases and J by 0 bases; unmatched bases: 8. CDR3 amino acids: CASRRTGALSYEQYF. CDR3 nucleotide sequence: TGTGCCAGCAGACGGACAGGAGCCCTCTCCTACGAGCAGTACTTC.

This chain joins TRBV28 and TRBJ2-5; 7 bases are shared with TRBD1. The J call could be wrong; TRBJ2-7 is a better fit for the DNA end. CDR3 length: 15 amino acids. Germline CDR1 reads MDHEN; CDR2 reads SYDVKM. In nucleotides, the CDR3 is TGTGCCAGCAGTTTATTCCGGACAGGAGCCTACGAGCAGTACTTC. This gives the protein CASSLFRTGAYEQYF.

This clone was observed a few times. The chain joins TRBV11-1 to TRBJ2-7; D may be TRBD1 (6 bases). V shed 1 base and J shed 3 bases, with 13 bases lying between them. This CDR3 has 15 residues. Germline CDR1 reads SGHAT; CDR2 reads FQDESV (reference sequence). The CDR3 reads CASSLGIRGGYEQYF. CDR3 DNA: TGTGCCAGCAGCTTAGGTATCCGAGGGGGCTACGAGCAGTACTTC. The full variable domain, in which reference TRBV11-1 and TRBJ2-7 provide the parts outside the CDR3, is EAEVAQSPRYKITEKSQAVAFWCDPISGHATLYWYRQILGQGPELLVQFQDESVVDDSQLPKDRFSAERLKGVDSTLKIQPAELGDSAMYLCASSLGIRGGYEQYFGPGTRLTVT.

The V call is TRBV5-4, the J call TRBJ1-2; D not certain. V gave up 7 bases and J gave up 0 bases, with 16 bases separating them. Germline values: CDR1 SGHNT, CDR2 YYREEE (reference sequence). The CDR3 is 15 residues long. CDR3 sequence reads: CASSPRAGANYGYTF. The CDR3 DNA follows: TGTGCCAGCTCCCCGAGGGCAGGAGCTAACTATGGCTACACCTTC.

The rearrangement links TRBV24-1 to TRBJ2-1, with D possibly TRBD1 on 6 matching bases. V was clipped by 4 bases and J by 15 bases, with 15 bases between them. The CDR3 runs to 12 residues. CDR1 is KGHDR and CDR2 is SFDVKD in the germline V gene. Here the CDR3 reads CATSESGAGRFF. CDR3 nucleotides: TGTGCCACCAGTGAGTCAGGGGCGGGCCGGTTCTTC.

This clone was picked up a small number of times. The sample contains more than one DNA sequence encoding this CDR3. This chain connects TRBV9 to TRBJ2-5, with unresolved D. Germline CDR1 and CDR2: SGDLS and YYNGEE. The CDR3 length is 13 residues. V lost 1 base, J lost 1 base, and 5 bases lay in between. The CDR3 sequence: CASSVSSQETQYF. CDR3 bases: TGTGCCAGCAGCGTATCCTCCCAAGAGACCCAGTACTTC.

The chain uses TRBV6-5 and TRBJ1-2; 11 nucleotides match TRBD1. The V and J ends lost 1 base and 4 bases, in that order; junction bases with no gene match: 5. The CDR3 totals 16 residues. Germline V CDR1 and CDR2: MNHEY, SVGAGI. CDR3 region: CASSYFRTGGGYGYTF. CDR3 in DNA: TGTGCCAGCAGTTACTTTAGGACAGGGGGCGGCTATGGCTACACCTTC.

The V call is TRBV6-5, the J call TRBJ2-5, with D perhaps matching TRBD2 (6 bases). Trimming cost V 3 bases and J 5 bases, with 13 bases left between them. Looked up from germline, CDR1 is MNHEY and CDR2 is SVGAGI. CDR3 length equals 14 residues. CDR3: CASSYESGRETQYF. Written as DNA, the CDR3 is TGTGCCAGCAGTTATGAGAGCGGGCGGGAGACCCAGTACTTC.

This clone was counted a few times. The chain links TRBV6-5 to TRBJ2-5, with 8 bases fitting TRBD2. V lost 5 bases, J lost 4 bases, and 6 bases stayed unmatched. Germline V gives CDR1 MNHEY, CDR2 SVGAGI. CDR3 length equals 14 residues. The CDR3 DNA follows: TGTGCCAGCAGTACCGGGGGGGCCCCAGAGACCCAGTACTTC. Translation: CASSTGGAPETQYF.

About this clone: Other DNA sequences from this sample encode an identical CDR3 as well. This chain joins TRBV20-1 and TRBJ2-7; 8 nucleotides align to TRBD2. V lost 4 bases to trimming and J lost 5 bases; unmatched junction nucleotides: 1. CDR1 DFQATT and CDR2 SNEGSKA come from the germline V gene (reference sequence). This CDR3 spans 11 amino acids. CDR3 sequence reads: CSATSGHEQYF. In nucleotides, the CDR3 is TGCAGTGCTACTAGCGGGCACGAGCAGTACTTC.

The chain couples TRBV5-1 to TRBJ2-1, with D hard to call. CDR1 is SGHRS, CDR2 YFSETQ, per germline. V was pared by 0 bases and J by 2 bases, with 18 bases between. The CDR3 has 18 amino acids. The CDR3 sequence: CASSLAVAALNPYNEQFF. In DNA, the CDR3 is TGCGCCAGCAGCTTGGCCGTGGCGGCTTTGAACCCCTACAATGAGCAGTTCTTC.

The gene calls are TRBV5-1 and TRBJ2-7; D remains ambiguous. From germline, CDR1 is SGHRS and CDR2 YFSETQ. The ends were cut back, 0 bases at V and 7 bases at J, with 14 bases in the middle. The CDR3 contains 14 residues. The CDR3 region has the DNA TGCGCCAGCAGCTTGGCCGTGGCCTCTCAAGAGCAGTACTTC. It translates to CASSLAVASQEQYF.

The chain recombines TRBV15 with TRBJ2-1, with TRBD1 matching 8 bases. The germline V gene has CDR1 LNHNV and CDR2 YYDKDF (reference sequence). This CDR3 is built from 16 residues. Germline trimming cut 0 bases from V and 6 bases from J; bases unmatched to any gene: 7. The CDR3 protein is CATSRETGEIINEQFF. DNA for the CDR3: TGTGCCACCAGCAGAGAGACAGGGGAGATCATCAATGAGCAGTTCTTC.

V and J are TRBV9 and TRBJ1-6; D might be TRBD1 (5 bases). The CDR3 consists of 15 residues. The germline CDR1 and CDR2 sequences are SGDLS and YYNGEE. V was clipped by 4 bases and J by 4 bases, with 12 bases between them. CDR3 sequence (DNA): TGTGCCAGCAGCCAAGGGGCGTTTTATAATTCACCCCTCCACTTT. It translates to CASSQGAFYNSPLHF.

This rearrangement joins TRBV27 to TRBJ1-5; D may be TRBD1 (5 bases). The CDR3 runs 15 residues. The V gene lost 5 bases and the J gene lost 1 base, with 12 bases spanning the gap. The germline gives CDR1 MNHEY, CDR2 SMNVEV (reference sequence). This chain's CDR3 is CASSPGITSNQPQHF. The CDR3 DNA reads TGTGCCAGCAGTCCAGGGATTACGAGCAATCAGCCCCAGCATTTT.

This rearrangement joins TRBV5-5 to TRBJ1-1, with D tentatively TRBD1 (6 bases). The germline gives CDR1 SGHKS, CDR2 YYEKEE (reference sequence). V dropped 4 bases and J dropped 1 base, with 11 bases sitting between them. The CDR3 is made up of 14 amino acids. CDR3 protein: CASSMETGNTEAFF. The CDR3 bases are TGTGCCAGCAGCATGGAGACAGGGAACACTGAAGCTTTCTTT.

V is TRBV19 and J is TRBJ2-5; maybe TRBD1 (6 bases). The germline V and J ends were trimmed by 2 bases and 1 base, with 8 bases remaining between them. Germline CDR1 and CDR2: LNHDA and SQIVND (reference sequence). This CDR3 spans 14 amino acids. The CDR3 DNA reads TGTGCCAGTAGTATAAACAGGGCCCAAGAGACCCAGTACTTC. It translates to CASSINRAQETQYF.

This sequence joins TRBV5-6 and TRBJ1-5; 7 nucleotides agree with TRBD1. Germline CDR1 and CDR2: SGHDT and YYEEEE. With 8 bases clipped from V and 4 bases from J, the junction kept 6 bases outside the gene matches. This CDR3 contains 13 residues. The CDR3 here is CASKRQGNQPQHF. DNA of the CDR3: TGTGCCAGTAAACGACAGGGTAATCAGCCCCAGCATTTT.

This sequence joins TRBV7-9 and TRBJ2-2; D is unclear. Germline CDR1 SEHNR, CDR2 FQNEAQ (reference sequence). CDR3 length: 13 residues. V gave up 3 bases and J gave up 8 bases, with 10 bases separating them. DNA for the CDR3: TGTGCCAGCAGCTTTCTAATCTTAGGGGAGCTGTTTTTT. Translation: CASSFLILGELFF.

This clone was seen just once. The chain couples TRBV6-5 to TRBJ2-7; 7 bases are shared with TRBD1. Germline values: CDR1 MNHEY, CDR2 SVGAGI. V shed 2 bases, J shed 2 bases, and the junction held 3 bases outside the gene matches. The CDR3 spans 14 residues. The CDR3 loop reads CASSYARGTYEQYF. The CDR3 DNA sequence: TGTGCCAGCAGTTACGCCAGGGGGACCTACGAGCAGTACTTC.

The chain recombines TRBV27 with TRBJ1-5, with a tentative D call TRBD1 (5 bases). This CDR3 spans 14 amino acids. CDR1 and CDR2 (germline): MNHEY, SMNVEV (reference sequence). Trimming removed 10 bases from V and 2 bases from J, with 15 bases in between. The CDR3 DNA reads as TGTGCCACCAAAACCTGGGGGGGCAATCAGCCCCAGCATTTT. Translated: CATKTWGGNQPQHF.

The chain couples TRBV6-2 or TRBV6-3 to TRBJ2-3; 14 nucleotides agree with TRBD2. The J segment lost 6 bases and the V segment lost 6 bases, leaving 8 bases of the junction unmatched. Germline-derived CDR1 and CDR2 are MNHEY and SVGEGT. The CDR3 covers 16 residues. The CDR3 sequence: CASRYGTSGGLDTQYF. The CDR3 region has the DNA TGTGCCAGCAGATACGGGACTAGCGGGGGCTTGGATACGCAGTATTTT.

The chain has TRBV6-4 and TRBJ1-1; the D is unclear. V lost 2 bases, J lost 5 bases, and 15 bases lay in between. CDR1 and CDR2 (germline): MRHNA, SNTAGT. CDR3 length: 15 residues. The CDR3 DNA reads TGTGCCAGCAGTGACACCACGAGGGTAGGGACTGAAGCTTTCTTT. Amino acid sequence: CASSDTTRVGTEAFF.

This rearrangement joins TRBV5-1 to TRBJ1-6; no reliable D call. The CDR3 is 12 amino acids. V lost 4 bases and J 11 bases, leaving 10 bases between the germline ends. Per germline, CDR1 SGHRS and CDR2 YFSETQ. The CDR3 sequence is CASSPSGTPLHF. The CDR3 nucleotides are TGCGCCAGCAGCCCTAGCGGGACACCCCTCCACTTT.

The chain uses TRBV3-1 (or the pseudogene TRBV3-2) and TRBJ2-1, with 7 bases identical to TRBD2. Per germline, CDR1 LGHDT and CDR2 YNNKEL (reference sequence). V lost 0 bases to trimming and J lost 7 bases; unmatched junction nucleotides: 6. This CDR3 spans 15 amino acids. Written as DNA, the CDR3 is TGTGCCAGCAGCCAAGAAACGACTAGCACGAATGAGCAGTTCTTC. Translation gives CASSQETTSTNEQFF.

The chain links TRBV11-3 to TRBJ2-3, with 10 bases aligning to TRBD2. Per germline, CDR1 SGHNT and CDR2 YENEEA. V lost 5 bases, J lost 6 bases, and 17 bases stayed unmatched. The CDR3 extends over 18 amino acids. Here the CDR3 DNA reads TGTGCCAGCAGCCGGGCGAATCTCTACCGGACTAGCGGCGATACGCAGTATTTT. Translation: CASSRANLYRTSGDTQYF.